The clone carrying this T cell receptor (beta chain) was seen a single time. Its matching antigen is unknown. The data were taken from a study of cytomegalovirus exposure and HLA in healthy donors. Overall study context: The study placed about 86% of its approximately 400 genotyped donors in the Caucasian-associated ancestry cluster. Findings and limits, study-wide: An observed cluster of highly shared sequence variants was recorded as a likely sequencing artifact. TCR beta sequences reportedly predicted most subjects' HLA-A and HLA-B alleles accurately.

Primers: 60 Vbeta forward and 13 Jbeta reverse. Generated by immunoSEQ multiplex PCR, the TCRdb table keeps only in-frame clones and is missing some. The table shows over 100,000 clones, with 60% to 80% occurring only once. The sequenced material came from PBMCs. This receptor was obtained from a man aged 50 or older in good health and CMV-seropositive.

CDR3 nucleotide sequence: TGTGCCAGCAGCTTGGGCAGGACGCAGTATTTT. Its translation: CASSLGRTQYF. V and J are TRBV5-4 and TRBJ2-3; D is ambiguous. The CDR3 spans 11 residues. V dropped 0 bases and J dropped 9 bases, with 5 bases sitting between them. Germline CDR1 reads SGHNT; CDR2 reads YYREEE (reference sequence).